This entry features one TCR beta chain sequence. The antigen is undetermined. The CDR3 sequence is 16 residues long. Germline V gene data show CDR1 as LNHDA and CDR2 as SQIVND (reference sequence). V was clipped by 3 bases and J by 3 bases; unmatched bases: 5. TCRdb keeps only in-frame clones here, not all; method: immunoSEQ multiplex PCR. There are 110,000 to 150,000 clones in the sample; 85% to 95% occur only once, and approximately 9% lies in the top ten. This specimen comes from a study of T cell responses to AZD1222 COVID-19 vaccine. Across the whole study: The analysis combined second doses at about 4 or about 12 weeks. Study-wide findings and caveats: Of the AZD1222 recipients, only 5 or 6 were seropositive at baseline. Nearly half of spike-specific TCRs reportedly target unmutated variant regions. Most donors were white British, females outnumbered males, and clonal diversity was possibly underestimated.

Sequenced material: peripheral blood, taken on day 0 of AZD1222 vaccination. This TCR derives from an adult in good health. The chain recombines TRBV19 with TRBJ1-4, with TRBD1 matching 9 bases. The CDR3 is CASSIGTGMANEKLFF. The DNA for the CDR3 is TGTGCCAGTAGTATCGGGACAGGGATGGCTAATGAAAAACTGTTTTTT.